Presented here are 21 T cell receptor beta chains from one specimen sequenced in a study of Graves' ophthalmopathy and Graves' hyperthyroidism. Amplification targeted the TCR beta CDR3 regions, with RNA transcripts as the source material. The first-round RT-PCR employed HTBI primers together with the Qiagen OneStep RT-PCR kit. A multiplex PCR was then performed as the second round. MiXCR, run by TCRdb on the multiplex PCR reads, gives a single entry per CDR3 protein. This table has over a million distinct CDR3 sequences, 36% appearing once. The sample taken for sequencing was peripheral blood or thyroid tissue (not recorded which). These receptors came from an adult man with Graves' hyperthyroidism.

Many counts were recorded for this clonotype. For the CDR3, the DNA is TGTGCCACCAGTGATAGCCAACGACAGGGAGTAAATCAGCCCCAGCATTTT. This sequence encodes CATSDSQRQGVNQPQHF. V is TRBV24-1 and J is TRBJ1-5; 7 nucleotides line up with TRBD1. The CDR3 is made up of 17 amino acids. The V and J ends lost 3 bases and 4 bases, in that order; junction bases with no gene match: 11. Germline CDR1 is KGHDR and CDR2 is SFDVKD.

The chain carries TRBV6-5 and TRBJ1-2; D gene uncertain. Trimming shortened V by 2 bases and J by 8 bases, and 12 bases separated the two germline ends. The length of the CDR3 is 13 residues. CDR1 is MNHEY, CDR2 SVGAGI, per germline. The CDR3 DNA follows: TGTGCCAGCAGTTACGTAGCGTGGGAGGGCTACACCTTC. Translated: CASSYVAWEGYTF.

This chain connects TRBV24-1 to TRBJ1-1, with 7 bases that match TRBD1. The CDR3 loop spans 15 amino acids. Trimming cost V 3 bases and J 2 bases; bases outside gene matches: 5. Germline V gene data show CDR1 as KGHDR and CDR2 as SFDVKD. The CDR3 is CATSDRDRDNTEAFF. CDR3 coding DNA: TGTGCCACCAGTGATCGGGACAGAGATAACACTGAAGCTTTCTTT.

The chain joins TRBV9 to TRBJ2-7, with a weak D call TRBD1 (7 bases). Germline CDR1 and CDR2: SGDLS and YYNGEE. With 0 bases removed from V and 1 base from J, the gap between germline ends came to 11 bases. CDR3 size: 15 residues. The CDR3 bases are TGTGCCAGCAGCGTAGCGGGGGACAGATCCTACGAGCAGTACTTC. It translates to CASSVAGDRSYEQYF.

The rearrangement links TRBV19 to TRBJ2-7; possible D gene TRBD2, 6 bases. CDR1 and CDR2 from the germline V gene are LNHDA and SQIVND (reference sequence). Trimming pared 3 bases from V and 3 bases from J, leaving 9 bases between. The CDR3 runs to 13 residues. The CDR3 protein is CASSMRGDYEQYF. In DNA form, the CDR3 reads TGTGCCAGTAGTATGCGGGGCGACTACGAGCAGTACTTC.

At least ten counts were recorded for this clonotype. The chain joins TRBV20-1 to TRBJ2-5; D is unresolved. Trimming shortened V by 4 bases and J by 3 bases, and 12 bases separated the two germline ends. Per germline, CDR1 DFQATT and CDR2 SNEGSKA (reference sequence). The CDR3 length is 13 residues. Here the CDR3 reads CSATLNVEETQYF. DNA for the CDR3: TGCAGTGCTACCCTGAACGTGGAAGAGACCCAGTACTTC.

This clonotype has at least ten counts. The chain employs TRBV25-1 and TRBJ2-5; the match to TRBD2 covers 16 bases. Losses at the gene ends were 3 bases for V and 9 bases for J; bases not matched to a gene: 1. The CDR3 has 14 residues. Germline loops: CDR1 MGHDK, CDR2 SYGVNS. As DNA, the CDR3 is TGTGCCAGCAGTGACGGGACTAGCGGGAGGGCCCAGTACTTC. Translated: CASSDGTSGRAQYF.

This clonotype was detected many times. The V call is TRBV7-2, the J call TRBJ2-5; TRBD1 matches at 9 bases. The CDR3 is 14 residues long. Germline CDR1 and CDR2: SGHTA and FQGNSA. Trimming removed 5 bases from V and 6 bases from J; junction bases left unmatched: 7. The CDR3: CASSPTGGSQTQYF. CDR3 in DNA: TGTGCCAGCAGCCCTACAGGGGGCTCGCAGACCCAGTACTTC.

The chain uses TRBV6-2 or TRBV6-3 and TRBJ2-2; D ambiguous. The V and J ends lost 2 bases and 6 bases respectively, with 7 bases between them. This CDR3 has 13 residues. Germline assignment: CDR1 MNHEY and CDR2 SVGEGT. The CDR3 sequence is CASSYRHSGELFF. As DNA, the CDR3 is TGTGCCAGCAGTTACCGACATTCCGGGGAGCTGTTTTTT.

This clonotype was seen many times. The CDR3 region is CAIRPGLAGGFTETQYF. The CDR3 nucleotides are TGTGCCATCAGGCCCGGACTAGCGGGGGGTTTTACAGAGACCCAGTACTTC. V is TRBV10-3 and J is TRBJ2-5; 14 nucleotides line up with TRBD2. V gave up 6 bases and J gave up 4 bases; unmatched junction bases: 10. Germline CDR1 is ENHRY and CDR2 is SYGVKD. The length of the CDR3 is 17 residues.

A note on this clonotype: Mismatch with germline at one junction end may stem from a read error. The V and J genes are TRBV20-1 and TRBJ1-1; D remains ambiguous. The CDR3 extends over 12 amino acids. Germline CDR1 and CDR2: DFQATT and SNEGSKA (reference sequence). The CDR3 DNA sequence: TGCAGTGCTGGGGTGACGGGCACTGAAGCTTTCTTC. It codes for CSAGVTGTEAFF.

This sequence joins TRBV14 and TRBJ1-4; 9 nucleotides agree with TRBD1. Germline assignment: CDR1 SGHDN and CDR2 FVKESK. The CDR3 extends over 15 amino acids. V lost 3 bases and J lost 8; bases outside the gene matches: 7. The CDR3 DNA reads TGTGCCAGCAGCCAGATACAGGGGGCTGGAGAAAAACTGTTTTTT. Translated: CASSQIQGAGEKLFF. The full variable domain, with the rest looked up from reference TRBV14 and TRBJ1-4, is EAGVTQFPSHSVIEKGQTVTLRCDPISGHDNLYWYRRVMGKEIKFLLHFVKESKQDESGMPNNRFLAERTGGTYSTLKVQPAELEDSGVYFCASSQIQGAGEKLFFGSGTQLSVL.

In this sample, this clonotype turned up many times. The gene calls are TRBV24-1 and TRBJ1-6; D ambiguous. The germline CDR1 and CDR2 sequences are KGHDR and SFDVKD. This CDR3 spans 14 amino acids. Trimming shortened V by 4 bases and J by 10 bases, and 13 bases separated the two germline ends. The CDR3 spells CATSDAPVGSPLHF. CDR3 DNA: TGTGCCACCAGTGACGCTCCAGTCGGCTCACCCCTCCACTTT.

This chain joins TRBV10-3 and TRBJ1-2, with D possibly being TRBD1 (5 bases). V lost 3 bases, J lost 0 bases, and 23 bases lay in between. Germline CDR1 ENHRY, CDR2 SYGVKD. The CDR3 extends over 19 amino acids. CDR3 DNA sequence: TGTGCCATCAGTGATAGTAGCAGGGCGACGGAGACCGCTAACTATGGCTACACCTTC. It encodes CAISDSSRATETANYGYTF.

The rearrangement joins TRBV7-3 to TRBJ2-5, with D perhaps matching TRBD1 (6 bases). The germline V and J ends were trimmed by 6 bases and 3 bases, with 14 bases remaining between them. The CDR3 length is 14 residues. CDR1 SGHTA and CDR2 FQGTGA come from the germline V gene. CDR3 bases: TGTGCCAGCAGGAGGCCGGGACAAGAAGAGACCCAGTACTTC. Protein product: CASRRPGQEETQYF.

V usage is TRBV20-1 and J usage is TRBJ2-7; TRBD2 is a possible D gene (6 bases). Germline loops: CDR1 DFQATT, CDR2 SNEGSKA (reference sequence). The CDR3 runs 14 residues. The ends were cut back, 6 bases at V and 7 bases at J, with 22 bases in the middle. This chain's CDR3 is CSAPGDGSAGEQYF. The CDR3 DNA follows: TGCAGTGCCCCGGGAGACGGGAGCGCGGGGGAGCAGTACTTC.

This clonotype has just one count. A much larger clone differs from this one at a single base, so this may be a read error. V usage is TRBV19 and J usage is TRBJ2-7; D might be TRBD2 (6 bases). Trimming stripped 7 bases from V and 6 bases from J, with 13 bases between. Germline V gene lookup returns CDR1 LNHDA and CDR2 SQIVND (reference sequence). The CDR3 has 12 residues. This CDR3 reads CASNMGGREQYF. The DNA for the CDR3 is TGTGCCAGTAATATGGGGGGTCGCGAGCAGTACTTC.

This clonotype showed up many times. The V gene is TRBV6-5, the J gene TRBJ1-5; no clear D gene. V lost 6 bases and J lost 5, with 14 bases in between. The CDR3 is 14 residues long. The germline gives CDR1 MNHEY, CDR2 SVGAGI. The CDR3 DNA sequence: TGTGCCAGCAGCCATCAGCGGTTCCATCAGCCCCAGCATTTT. Translated, it gives CASSHQRFHQPQHF.

There are a few counts of this clonotype. The chain is built from TRBV10-3 and TRBJ2-7, with 11 bases aligning to TRBD2. J was trimmed by 4 bases and V by 5 bases; bases with no gene match: 4. CDR3 size: 14 residues. Germline CDR1 is ENHRY and CDR2 is SYGVKD. The chain's CDR3 is CAISRGLAEYEQYF. CDR3 coding DNA: TGTGCCATCAGTCGGGGACTAGCGGAGTACGAGCAGTACTTC.

Ten or more counts support this clonotype. The genes are TRBV7-9 and TRBJ2-5; D remains ambiguous. Germline V gene sequence: CDR1 SEHNR, CDR2 FQNEAQ (reference sequence). The CDR3 consists of 12 residues. The V end lost 7 bases, the J end lost 4 bases, and 10 bases lay between the germline ends. The CDR3 spells CASTNNRETQYF. The CDR3 DNA reads TGTGCCAGCACCAATAACAGAGAGACCCAGTACTTC.

This clonotype was seen at least ten times. The V call is TRBV7-2, the J call TRBJ1-5; D is unclear. This CDR3 is 14 amino acids long. The germline gives CDR1 SGHTA, CDR2 FQGNSA. V lost 2 bases, J lost 0 bases, and 5 bases lay in between. Here the CDR3 reads CASSLQVSNQPQHF. The CDR3 DNA follows: TGTGCCAGCAGCTTACAAGTTAGCAATCAGCCCCAGCATTTT.